Below, 2 T cell receptor beta chains from the same sample are listed, as sequenced in a study of blood T cell dynamics during melanoma immunotherapy. The time point was: week 3, after first cycle of checkpoint inhibitor. This table comes from immunoSEQ multiplex PCR, and its TCRdb copy is limited to in-frame clones, with some not included. This sample carries roughly 9,700 clones, 70% to 90% of them seen once, and the ten largest clones take about 4%. The sample was blood, taken from a patient treated with checkpoint blockade. Every receptor here comes from a human donor with melanoma.

The V call is TRBV4-1, the J call TRBJ2-7; TRBD1 aligns across 7 bases. Germline-derived CDR1 and CDR2 are MGHRA and YSYEKL. This CDR3 is 15 amino acids long. V dropped 0 bases and J dropped 5; count of bases not matched to a gene: 7. This CDR3 reads CASSQDSQGGNEQYF. In DNA form, the CDR3 reads TGCGCCAGCAGCCAAGACTCCCAAGGGGGCAACGAGCAGTACTTC.

The chain is built from TRBV7-2 and TRBJ1-2, with D possibly matching TRBD1 (5 bases). Trimming shortened V by 3 bases and J by 4 bases, and 15 bases separated the two germline ends. From germline, CDR1 is SGHTA and CDR2 FQGNSA. The CDR3 has 15 amino acids. The CDR3 reads CASSFIGTDSYGYTF. The DNA of the CDR3 is TGTGCCAGCAGCTTCATAGGGACGGACTCCTATGGCTACACCTTC.